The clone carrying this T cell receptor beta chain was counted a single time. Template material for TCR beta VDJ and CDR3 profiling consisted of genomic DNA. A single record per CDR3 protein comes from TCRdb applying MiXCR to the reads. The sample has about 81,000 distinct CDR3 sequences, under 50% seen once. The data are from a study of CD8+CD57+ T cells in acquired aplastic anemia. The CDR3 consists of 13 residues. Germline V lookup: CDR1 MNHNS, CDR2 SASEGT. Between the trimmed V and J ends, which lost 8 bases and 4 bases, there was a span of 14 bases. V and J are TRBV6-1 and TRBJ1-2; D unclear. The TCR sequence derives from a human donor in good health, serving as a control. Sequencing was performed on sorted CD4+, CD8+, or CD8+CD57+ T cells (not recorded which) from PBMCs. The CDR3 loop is CASGSEQTYGYTF. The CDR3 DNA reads TGTGCCAGCGGTAGTGAACAGACCTATGGCTACACCTTC.